This T cell receptor beta chain was sequenced for a study of T cell responses to AZD1222 COVID-19 vaccine. As for the study in general: Second-dose groups at about 4 or about 12 weeks were pooled.

With regard to this clone: The antigen is undetermined.

Only in-frame clones appear in the TCRdb table, and some are missing; sequencing was by immunoSEQ multiplex PCR. The sample contains over 90,000 clones, 80% to 85% of which appear only once. CDR3 size: 14 residues. CDR1 and CDR2 (germline): LGHDT, YNNKEL (reference sequence). V lost 3 bases, J lost 0 bases, and 6 bases lay in between. Findings of the study overall: Females outnumbered males among donors, who were mostly white British; clonal diversity was possibly underestimated. Elevations in Spike-specific TCR breadth and depth followed administration of two AZD1222 doses.

This TCR was sampled from an adult in good health. This chain uses TRBV3-1 (or the pseudogene TRBV3-2) with TRBJ1-3; no definite D call. The material sequenced was peripheral blood, taken on day 0 of AZD1222 vaccination. CDR3 DNA sequence: TGTGCCAGCAGCCAGAAGCTCTCTGGAAACACCATATATTTT. Protein sequence: CASSQKLSGNTIYF.